This TCR beta chain was obtained from a study of identical twins. TCRdb re-called the 5' RACE reads through MiXCR, storing one row per CDR3 protein. Of 1,800,000 or so distinct CDR3 sequences detected, around a third appear once; the ten largest clones hold about 0.27%. V gave up 7 bases and J gave up 4 bases, with 10 bases separating them. This CDR3 spans 12 amino acids. Per germline, CDR1 MDHEN and CDR2 SYDVKM. The sample comprised cord blood. The sequence was obtained from a newborn girl in good health. The chain employs TRBV28 and TRBJ1-2, with D tentatively TRBD1 (6 bases). The CDR3 DNA is TGTGCCAGCAATACAGGGCTCTATGGCTACACCTTC. It specifies CASNTGLYGYTF.